At least ten counts were recorded for the clone carrying this T cell receptor beta chain. Its target is not known. Researchers took RNA transcripts and amplified TCR beta CDR3 regions from them. Scientists carried out first-round RT-PCR using HTBI primers and then a second-round multiplex PCR. TCRdb itself ran the multiplex PCR reads through MiXCR, one entry per CDR3 protein. The sample holds under 400,000 distinct CDR3 sequences, about a sixth seen once. The data are from a study of Graves' ophthalmopathy and Graves' hyperthyroidism. The germline CDR1 and CDR2 sequences are DFQATT and SNEGSKA (reference sequence). This CDR3 comprises 14 residues. Trimming took off 0 bases at V and 1 base at J, with 9 bases between the two ends. Study findings and constraints: Predictions made by the model for ophthalmopathy progression reached roughly 64% sensitivity and around 72% specificity.

The rearrangement joins TRBV20-1 to TRBJ1-1; the D is unclear. Sequenced material: peripheral blood. This clonotype was obtained from an adult man with Graves' ophthalmopathy. Written as DNA, the CDR3 is TGCAGTGCTAGAGATGGGCGGAAGAACACTGAAGCTTTCTTT. Its translation: CSARDGRKNTEAFF.